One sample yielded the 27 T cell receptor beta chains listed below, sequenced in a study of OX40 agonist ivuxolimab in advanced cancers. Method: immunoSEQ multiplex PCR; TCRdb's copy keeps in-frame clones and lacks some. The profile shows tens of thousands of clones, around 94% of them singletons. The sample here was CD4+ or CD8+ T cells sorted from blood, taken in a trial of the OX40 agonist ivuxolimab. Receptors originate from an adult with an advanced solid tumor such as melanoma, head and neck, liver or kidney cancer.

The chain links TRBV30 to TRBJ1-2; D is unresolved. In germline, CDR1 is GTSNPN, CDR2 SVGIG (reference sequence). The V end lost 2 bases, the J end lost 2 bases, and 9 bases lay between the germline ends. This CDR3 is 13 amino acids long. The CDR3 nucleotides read TGTGCCTGGAGTCCGCTCCTCAACTATGGCTACACCTTC. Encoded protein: CAWSPLLNYGYTF. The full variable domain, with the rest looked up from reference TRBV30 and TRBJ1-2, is SQTIHQWPATLVQPVGSPLSLECTVEGTSNPNLYWYRQAAGRGLQLLFYSVGIGQISSEVPQNLSASRPQDRQFILSSKKLLLSDSGFYLCAWSPLLNYGYTFGSGTRLTVV.

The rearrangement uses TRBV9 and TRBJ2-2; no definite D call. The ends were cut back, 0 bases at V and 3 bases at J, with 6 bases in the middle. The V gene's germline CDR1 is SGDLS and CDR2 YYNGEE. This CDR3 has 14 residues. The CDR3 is CASSVVGHTGELFF. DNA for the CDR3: TGTGCCAGCAGCGTAGTCGGTCACACCGGGGAGCTGTTTTTT.

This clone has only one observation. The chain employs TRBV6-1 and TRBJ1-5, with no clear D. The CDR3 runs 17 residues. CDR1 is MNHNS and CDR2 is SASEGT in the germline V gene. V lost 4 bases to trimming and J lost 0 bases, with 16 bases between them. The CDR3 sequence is CASSAGPQPYSNQPQHF. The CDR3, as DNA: TGTGCCAGCAGTGCCGGGCCTCAACCTTATAGCAATCAGCCCCAGCATTTT.

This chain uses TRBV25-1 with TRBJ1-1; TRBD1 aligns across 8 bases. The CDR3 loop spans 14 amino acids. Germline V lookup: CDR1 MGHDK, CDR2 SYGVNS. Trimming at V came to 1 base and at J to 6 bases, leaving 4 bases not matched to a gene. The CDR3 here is CASSEFGTGPEAFF. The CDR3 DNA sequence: TGTGCCAGCAGTGAATTCGGGACAGGACCTGAAGCTTTCTTT.

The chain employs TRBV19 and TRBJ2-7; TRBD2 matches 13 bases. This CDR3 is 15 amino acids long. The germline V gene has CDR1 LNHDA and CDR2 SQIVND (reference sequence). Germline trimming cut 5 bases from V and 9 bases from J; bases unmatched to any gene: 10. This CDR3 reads CASSLGLAGRRGQYF. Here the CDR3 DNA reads TGTGCCAGTAGTTTGGGACTAGCGGGAAGGAGGGGGCAGTACTTC.

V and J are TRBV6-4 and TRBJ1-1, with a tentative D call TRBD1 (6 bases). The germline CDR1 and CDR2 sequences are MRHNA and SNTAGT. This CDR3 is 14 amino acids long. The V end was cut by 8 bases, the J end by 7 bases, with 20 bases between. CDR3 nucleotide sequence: TGTGCCAGCCGACCCCAGGGGCAATGGGGTGAAGCTTTCTTT. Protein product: CASRPQGQWGEAFF.

The CDR3, as DNA: TGTGCCAGCAGCGTAGGACTCCTACCCGAGCAGTTCTTC. It is translated as CASSVGLLPEQFF. The rearrangement uses TRBV9 and TRBJ2-1; D remains unclear. Germline V CDR1 and CDR2: SGDLS, YYNGEE. This CDR3 region has 13 residues. V gave up 0 bases and J gave up 10 bases, with 11 bases separating them. The full variable domain, with the rest looked up from reference TRBV9 and TRBJ2-1, is DSGVTQTPKHLITATGQRVTLRCSPRSGDLSVYWYQQSLDQGLQFLIQYYNGEERAKGNILERFSAQQFPDLHSELNLSSLELGDSALYFCASSVGLLPEQFFGPGTRLTVL.

The CDR3 DNA is TGTGCCAGCAGTGAAAGTAAGATCTACGAGCAGTACTTC. It yields the protein CASSESKIYEQYF. The chain recombines TRBV6-1 with TRBJ2-7; no reliable D call. This CDR3 comprises 13 residues. Germline loops: CDR1 MNHNS, CDR2 SASEGT. Trimming removed 2 bases at V and 3 bases at J, with 8 bases between.

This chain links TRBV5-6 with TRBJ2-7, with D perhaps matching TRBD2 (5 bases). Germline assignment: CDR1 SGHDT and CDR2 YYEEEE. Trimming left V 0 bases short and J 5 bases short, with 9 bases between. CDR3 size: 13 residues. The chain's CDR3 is CASSLVTADEQYF. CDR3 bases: TGTGCCAGCAGCTTGGTTACAGCGGACGAGCAGTACTTC.

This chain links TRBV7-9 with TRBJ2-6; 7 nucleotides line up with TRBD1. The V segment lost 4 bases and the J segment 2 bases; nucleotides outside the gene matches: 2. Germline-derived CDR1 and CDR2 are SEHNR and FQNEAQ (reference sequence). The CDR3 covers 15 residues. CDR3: CASSSTGPGANVLTF. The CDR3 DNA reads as TGTGCCAGCAGCTCGACAGGGCCTGGGGCCAACGTCCTGACTTTC.

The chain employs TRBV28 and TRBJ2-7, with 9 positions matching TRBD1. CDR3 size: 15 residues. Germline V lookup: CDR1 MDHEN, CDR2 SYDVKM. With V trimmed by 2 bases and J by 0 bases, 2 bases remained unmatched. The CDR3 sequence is CASSLRDRASYEQYF. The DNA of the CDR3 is TGTGCCAGCAGTTTACGGGACAGGGCCTCCTACGAGCAGTACTTC.

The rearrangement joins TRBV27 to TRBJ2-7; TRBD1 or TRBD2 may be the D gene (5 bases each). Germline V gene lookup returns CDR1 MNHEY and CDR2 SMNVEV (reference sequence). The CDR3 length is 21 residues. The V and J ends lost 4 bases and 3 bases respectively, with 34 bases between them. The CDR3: CASSSSPLSSQIRGFGYEQYF. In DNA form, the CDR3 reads TGTGCCAGCAGTTCAAGCCCTCTTTCTAGCCAAATTAGGGGCTTCGGCTACGAGCAGTACTTC.

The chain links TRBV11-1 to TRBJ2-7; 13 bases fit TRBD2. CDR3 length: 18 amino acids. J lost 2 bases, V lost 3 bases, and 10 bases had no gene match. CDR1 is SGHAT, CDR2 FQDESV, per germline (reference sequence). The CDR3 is CASSFATGGLAGPYEQYF. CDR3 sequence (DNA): TGTGCCAGCAGCTTTGCGACAGGGGGACTAGCGGGGCCCTACGAGCAGTACTTC.

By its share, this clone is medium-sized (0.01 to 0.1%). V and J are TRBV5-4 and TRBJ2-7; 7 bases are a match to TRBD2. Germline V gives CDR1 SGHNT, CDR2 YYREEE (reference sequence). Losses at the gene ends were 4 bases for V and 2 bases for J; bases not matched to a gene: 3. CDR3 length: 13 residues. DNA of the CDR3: TGTGCCAGCAGCCCCGGACTAGCCTACGAGCAGTACTTC. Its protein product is CASSPGLAYEQYF.

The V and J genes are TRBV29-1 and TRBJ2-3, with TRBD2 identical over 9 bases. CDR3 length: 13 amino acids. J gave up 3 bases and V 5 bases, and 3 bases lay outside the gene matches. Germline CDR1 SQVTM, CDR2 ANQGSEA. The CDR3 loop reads CSVPAGGTDTQYF. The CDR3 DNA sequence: TGCAGCGTTCCCGCGGGAGGGACAGATACGCAGTATTTT.

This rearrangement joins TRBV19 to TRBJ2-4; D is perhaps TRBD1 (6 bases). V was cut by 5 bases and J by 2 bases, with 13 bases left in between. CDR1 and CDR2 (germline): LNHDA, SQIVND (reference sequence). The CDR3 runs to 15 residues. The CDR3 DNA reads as TGTGCCAGTAGTCCGGGACACCGTTCCAAAAACATTCAGTACTTC. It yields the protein CASSPGHRSKNIQYF.

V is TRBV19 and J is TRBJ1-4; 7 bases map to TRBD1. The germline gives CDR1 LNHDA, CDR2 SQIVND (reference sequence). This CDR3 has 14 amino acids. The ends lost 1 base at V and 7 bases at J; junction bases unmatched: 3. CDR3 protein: CASSIAGTAEKLFF. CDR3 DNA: TGTGCCAGTAGTATAGCCGGGACAGCTGAAAAACTGTTTTTT. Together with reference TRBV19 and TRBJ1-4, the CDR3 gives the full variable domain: DGGITQSPKYLFRKEGQNVTLSCEQNLNHDAMYWYRQDPGQGLRLIYYSQIVNDFQKGDIAEGYSVSREKKESFPLTVTSAQKNPTAFYLCASSIAGTAEKLFFGSGTQLSVL.

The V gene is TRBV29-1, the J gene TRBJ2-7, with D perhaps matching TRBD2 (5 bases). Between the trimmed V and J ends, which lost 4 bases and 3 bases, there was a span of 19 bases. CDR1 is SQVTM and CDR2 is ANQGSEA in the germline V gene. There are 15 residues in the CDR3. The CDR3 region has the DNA TGCAGCGTTGTTCGGGATACCGCCAACTACTACGAGCAGTACTTC. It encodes CSVVRDTANYYEQYF.

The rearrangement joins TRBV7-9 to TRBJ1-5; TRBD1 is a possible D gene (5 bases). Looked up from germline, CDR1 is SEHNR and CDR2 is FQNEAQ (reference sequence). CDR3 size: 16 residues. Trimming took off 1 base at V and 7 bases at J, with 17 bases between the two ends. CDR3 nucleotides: TGTGCCAGCAGCTTAGGGAATGGGTCAGGGATCCAGCCCCAGCATTTT. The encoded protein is CASSLGNGSGIQPQHF. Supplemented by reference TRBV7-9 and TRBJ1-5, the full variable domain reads DTGVSQNPRHKITKRGQNVTFRCDPISEHNRLYWYRQTLGQGPEFLTYFQNEAQLEKSRLLSDRFSAERPKGSFSTLEIQRTEQGDSAMYLCASSLGNGSGIQPQHFGDGTRLSIL.

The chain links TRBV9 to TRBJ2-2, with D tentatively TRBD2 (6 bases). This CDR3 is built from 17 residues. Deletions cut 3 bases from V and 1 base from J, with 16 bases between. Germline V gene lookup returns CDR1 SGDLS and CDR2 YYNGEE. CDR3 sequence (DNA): TGTGCCAGCAGCGACCCCCGGGACTCAGAGAACACCGGGGAGCTGTTTTTT. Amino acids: CASSDPRDSENTGELFF.

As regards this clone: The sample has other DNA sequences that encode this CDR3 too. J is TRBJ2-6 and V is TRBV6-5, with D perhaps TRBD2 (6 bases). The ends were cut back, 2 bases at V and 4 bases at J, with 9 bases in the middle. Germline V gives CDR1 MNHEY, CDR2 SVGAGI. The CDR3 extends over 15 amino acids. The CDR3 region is CASSYGGSGANVLTF. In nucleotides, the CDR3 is TGTGCCAGCAGTTACGGGGGGAGCGGGGCCAACGTCCTGACTTTC.

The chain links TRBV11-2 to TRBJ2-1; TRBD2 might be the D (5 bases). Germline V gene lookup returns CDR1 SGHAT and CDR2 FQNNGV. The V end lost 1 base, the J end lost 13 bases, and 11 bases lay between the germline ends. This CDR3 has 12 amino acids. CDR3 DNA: TGTGCCAGCAGCTTAGGGGCCGGGGTCCAGTTCTTC. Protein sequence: CASSLGAGVQFF.

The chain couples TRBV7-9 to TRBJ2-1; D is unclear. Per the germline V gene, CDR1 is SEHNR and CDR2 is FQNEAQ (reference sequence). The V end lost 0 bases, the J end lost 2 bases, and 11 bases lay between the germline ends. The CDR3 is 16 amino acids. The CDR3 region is CASSLAANLTYNEQFF. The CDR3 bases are TGTGCCAGCAGCTTAGCGGCGAACCTTACCTACAATGAGCAGTTCTTC.

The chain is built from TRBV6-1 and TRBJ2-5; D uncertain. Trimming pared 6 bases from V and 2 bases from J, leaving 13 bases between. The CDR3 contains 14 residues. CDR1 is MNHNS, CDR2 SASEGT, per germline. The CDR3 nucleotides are TGTGCCAGCAGGGACGTGGTGCCTCAAGAGACCCAGTACTTC. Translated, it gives CASRDVVPQETQYF.

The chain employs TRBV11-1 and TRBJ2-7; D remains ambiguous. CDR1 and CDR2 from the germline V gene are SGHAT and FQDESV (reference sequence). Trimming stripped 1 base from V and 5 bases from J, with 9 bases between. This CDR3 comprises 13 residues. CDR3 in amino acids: CASSLGTANEQYF. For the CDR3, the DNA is TGTGCCAGCAGCTTAGGGACGGCGAACGAGCAGTACTTC.

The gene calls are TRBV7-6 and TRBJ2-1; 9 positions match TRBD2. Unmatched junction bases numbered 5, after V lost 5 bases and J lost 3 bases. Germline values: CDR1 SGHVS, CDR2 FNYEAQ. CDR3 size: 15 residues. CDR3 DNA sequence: TGTGCCAGCAGCCTCCGACTAGCGGTCTACAATGAGCAGTTCTTC. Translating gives CASSLRLAVYNEQFF.

For the CDR3, the DNA is TGTGCCAGCAGCTTAGGAGGGCGGGGTGGGAACATTCAGTACTTC. Amino acid sequence: CASSLGGRGGNIQYF. V usage is TRBV11-3 and J usage is TRBJ2-4; D is perhaps TRBD2 (6 bases). Germline V lookup: CDR1 SGHNT, CDR2 YENEEA. CDR3 length: 15 amino acids. Trimming removed 1 base at V and 7 bases at J, with 14 bases between.